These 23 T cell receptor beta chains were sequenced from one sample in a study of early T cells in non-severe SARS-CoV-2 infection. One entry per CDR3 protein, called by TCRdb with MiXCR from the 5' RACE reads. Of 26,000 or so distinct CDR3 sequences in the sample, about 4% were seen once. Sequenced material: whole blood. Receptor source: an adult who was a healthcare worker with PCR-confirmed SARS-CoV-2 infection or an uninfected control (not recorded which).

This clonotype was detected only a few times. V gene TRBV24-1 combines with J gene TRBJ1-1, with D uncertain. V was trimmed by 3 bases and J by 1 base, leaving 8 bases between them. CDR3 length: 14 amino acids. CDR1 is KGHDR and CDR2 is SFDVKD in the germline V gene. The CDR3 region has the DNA TGTGCCACCAGTGATAGAATGGGGAACACTGAAGCTTTCTTT. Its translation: CATSDRMGNTEAFF.

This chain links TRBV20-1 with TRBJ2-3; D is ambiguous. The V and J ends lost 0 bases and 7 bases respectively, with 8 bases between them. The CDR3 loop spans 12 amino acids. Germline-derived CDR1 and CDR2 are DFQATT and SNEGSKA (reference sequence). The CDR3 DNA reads TGCAGTGCTAGAGATTCTCTTCATACGCAGTATTTT. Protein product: CSARDSLHTQYF.

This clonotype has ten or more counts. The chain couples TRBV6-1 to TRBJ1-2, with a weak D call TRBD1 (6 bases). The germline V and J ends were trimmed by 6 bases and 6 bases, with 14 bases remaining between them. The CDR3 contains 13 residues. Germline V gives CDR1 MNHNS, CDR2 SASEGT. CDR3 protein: CASSGGTNHGYTF. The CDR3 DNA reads TGTGCCAGCAGCGGAGGGACAAACCATGGCTACACCTTC.

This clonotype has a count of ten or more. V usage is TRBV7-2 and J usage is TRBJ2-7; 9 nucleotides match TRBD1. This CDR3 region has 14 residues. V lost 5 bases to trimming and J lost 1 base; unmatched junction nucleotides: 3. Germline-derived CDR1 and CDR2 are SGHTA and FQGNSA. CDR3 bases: TGTGCCAGCAGCGTGGGACAGGGATCCTACGAGCAGTACTTC. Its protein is CASSVGQGSYEQYF.

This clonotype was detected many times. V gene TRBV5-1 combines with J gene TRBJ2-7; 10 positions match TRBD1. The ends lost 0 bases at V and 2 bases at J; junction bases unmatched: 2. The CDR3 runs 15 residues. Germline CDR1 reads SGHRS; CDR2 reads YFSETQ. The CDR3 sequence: CASSLVGTGAYEQYF. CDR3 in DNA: TGCGCCAGCAGCTTGGTGGGGACAGGGGCCTACGAGCAGTACTTC. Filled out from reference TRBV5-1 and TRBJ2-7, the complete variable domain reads KAGVTQTPRYLIKTRGQQVTLSCSPISGHRSVSWYQQTPGQGLQFLFEYFSETQRNKGNFPGRFSGRQFSNSRSEMNVSTLELGDSALYLCASSLVGTGAYEQYFGPGTRLTVT.

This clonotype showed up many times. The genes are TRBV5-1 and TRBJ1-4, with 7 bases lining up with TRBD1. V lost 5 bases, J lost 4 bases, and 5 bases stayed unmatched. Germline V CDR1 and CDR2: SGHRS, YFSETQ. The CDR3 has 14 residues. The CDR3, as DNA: TGCGCCAGCAGTCCGACAGGGTTTAATGAAAAACTGTTTTTT. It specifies CASSPTGFNEKLFF.

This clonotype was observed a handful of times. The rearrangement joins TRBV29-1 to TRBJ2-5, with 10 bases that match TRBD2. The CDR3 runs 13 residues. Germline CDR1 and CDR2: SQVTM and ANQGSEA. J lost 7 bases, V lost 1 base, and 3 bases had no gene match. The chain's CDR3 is CSVEVASGGTQYF. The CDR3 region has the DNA TGCAGCGTTGAAGTCGCTAGCGGGGGGACCCAGTACTTC. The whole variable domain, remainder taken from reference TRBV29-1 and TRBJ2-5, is SAVISQKPSRDICQRGTSLTIQCQVDSQVTMMFWYRQQPGQSLTLIATANQGSEATYESGFVIDKFPISRPNLTFSTLTVSNMSPEDSSIYLCSVEVASGGTQYFGPGTRLLVL.

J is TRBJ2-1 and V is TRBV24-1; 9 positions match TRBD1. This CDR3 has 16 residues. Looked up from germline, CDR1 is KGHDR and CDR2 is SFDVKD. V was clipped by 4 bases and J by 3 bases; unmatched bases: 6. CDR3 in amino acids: CATSDRDRGGYNEQFF. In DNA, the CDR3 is TGTGCCACCAGTGACCGAGACAGGGGGGGCTACAATGAGCAGTTCTTC.

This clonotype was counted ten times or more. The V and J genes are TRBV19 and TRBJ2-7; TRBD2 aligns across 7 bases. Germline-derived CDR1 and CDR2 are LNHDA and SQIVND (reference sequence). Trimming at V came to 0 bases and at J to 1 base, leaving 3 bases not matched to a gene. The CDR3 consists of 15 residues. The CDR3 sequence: CASSIDASGSYEQYF. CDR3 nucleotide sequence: TGTGCCAGTAGTATAGACGCTAGCGGATCCTACGAGCAGTACTTC.

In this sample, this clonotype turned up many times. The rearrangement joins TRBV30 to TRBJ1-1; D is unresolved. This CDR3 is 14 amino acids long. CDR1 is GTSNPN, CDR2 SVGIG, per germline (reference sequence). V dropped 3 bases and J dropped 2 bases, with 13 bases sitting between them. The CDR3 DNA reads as TGTGCCTGGAGAAGCACATTGAGCAACACTGAAGCTTTCTTT. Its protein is CAWRSTLSNTEAFF.

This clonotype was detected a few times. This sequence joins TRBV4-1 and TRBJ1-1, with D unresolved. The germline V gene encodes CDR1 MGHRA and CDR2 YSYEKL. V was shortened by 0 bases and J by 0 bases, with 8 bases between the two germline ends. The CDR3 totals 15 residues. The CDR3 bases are TGCGCCAGCAGCCAAGATGGGTTTATGAACACTGAAGCTTTCTTT. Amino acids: CASSQDGFMNTEAFF.

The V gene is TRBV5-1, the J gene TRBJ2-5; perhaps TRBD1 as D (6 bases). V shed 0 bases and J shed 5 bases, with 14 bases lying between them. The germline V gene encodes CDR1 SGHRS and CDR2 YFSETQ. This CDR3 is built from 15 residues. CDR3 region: CASSLDGGTGETQYF. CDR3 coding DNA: TGCGCCAGCAGCTTGGATGGGGGTACAGGGGAGACCCAGTACTTC.

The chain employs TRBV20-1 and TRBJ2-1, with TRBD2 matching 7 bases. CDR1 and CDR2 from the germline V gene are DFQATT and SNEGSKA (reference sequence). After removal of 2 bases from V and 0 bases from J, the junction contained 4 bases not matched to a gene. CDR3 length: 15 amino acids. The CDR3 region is CSARPPGGSYNEQFF. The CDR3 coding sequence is TGCAGTGCTAGACCCCCGGGGGGCTCCTACAATGAGCAGTTCTTC.

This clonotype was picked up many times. The CDR3 DNA reads as TGCGCCAGCAGCCCGGGACAGACTAACACTGAAGCTTTCTTT. Translated: CASSPGQTNTEAFF. This sequence joins TRBV5-1 and TRBJ1-1, with 7 bases lining up with TRBD1. The CDR3 runs 14 residues. With V trimmed by 4 bases and J by 2 bases, 5 bases remained unmatched. The germline V gene has CDR1 SGHRS and CDR2 YFSETQ. Full variable domain (rest looked up from reference TRBV5-1 and TRBJ1-1): KAGVTQTPRYLIKTRGQQVTLSCSPISGHRSVSWYQQTPGQGLQFLFEYFSETQRNKGNFPGRFSGRQFSNSRSEMNVSTLELGDSALYLCASSPGQTNTEAFFGQGTRLTVV.

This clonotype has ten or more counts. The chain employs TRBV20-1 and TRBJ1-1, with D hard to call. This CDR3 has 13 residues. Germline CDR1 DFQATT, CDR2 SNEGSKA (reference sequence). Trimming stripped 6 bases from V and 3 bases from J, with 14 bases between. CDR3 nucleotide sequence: TGCAGTGCCTATTTAGACGCACACACTGAAGCTTTCTTT. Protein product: CSAYLDAHTEAFF.

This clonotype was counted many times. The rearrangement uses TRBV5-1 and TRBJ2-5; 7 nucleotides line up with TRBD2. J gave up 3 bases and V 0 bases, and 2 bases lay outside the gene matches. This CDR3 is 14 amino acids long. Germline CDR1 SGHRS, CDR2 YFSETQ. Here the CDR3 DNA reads TGCGCCAGCAGCTTGGGAGCGGGAAAAGAGACCCAGTACTTC. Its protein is CASSLGAGKETQYF. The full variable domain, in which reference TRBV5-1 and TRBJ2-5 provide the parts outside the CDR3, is KAGVTQTPRYLIKTRGQQVTLSCSPISGHRSVSWYQQTPGQGLQFLFEYFSETQRNKGNFPGRFSGRQFSNSRSEMNVSTLELGDSALYLCASSLGAGKETQYFGPGTRLLVL.

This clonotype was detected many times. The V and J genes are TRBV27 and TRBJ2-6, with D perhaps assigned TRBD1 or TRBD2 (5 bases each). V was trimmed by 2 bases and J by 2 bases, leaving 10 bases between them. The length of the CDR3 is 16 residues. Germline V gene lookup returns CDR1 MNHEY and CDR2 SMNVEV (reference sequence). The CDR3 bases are TGTGCCAGCAGTTTAGCCTTGGGGGCTGGGGCCAACGTCCTGACTTTC. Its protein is CASSLALGAGANVLTF.

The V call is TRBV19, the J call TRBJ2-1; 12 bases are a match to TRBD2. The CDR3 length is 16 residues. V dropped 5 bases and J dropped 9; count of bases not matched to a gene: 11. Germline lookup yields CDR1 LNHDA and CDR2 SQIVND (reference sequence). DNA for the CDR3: TGTGCCAGTAGTGCACCGGGCCGGACTAGCGGGACTGAGCAGTTCTTC. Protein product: CASSAPGRTSGTEQFF.

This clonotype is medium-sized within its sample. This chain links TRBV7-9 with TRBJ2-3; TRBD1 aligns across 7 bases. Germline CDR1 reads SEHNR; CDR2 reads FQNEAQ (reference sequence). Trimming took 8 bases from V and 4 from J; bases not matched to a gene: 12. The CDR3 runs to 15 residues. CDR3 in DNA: TGTGCCAGCCCCTTGGCCGGGACAGCGGCAGATACGCAGTATTTT. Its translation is CASPLAGTAADTQYF.

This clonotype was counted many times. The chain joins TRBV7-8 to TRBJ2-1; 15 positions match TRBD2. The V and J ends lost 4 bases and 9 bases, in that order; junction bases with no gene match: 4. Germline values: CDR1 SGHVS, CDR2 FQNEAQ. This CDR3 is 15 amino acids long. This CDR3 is CASSWTSGRATEQFF. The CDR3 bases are TGTGCCAGCAGCTGGACTAGCGGGAGGGCCACTGAGCAGTTCTTC.

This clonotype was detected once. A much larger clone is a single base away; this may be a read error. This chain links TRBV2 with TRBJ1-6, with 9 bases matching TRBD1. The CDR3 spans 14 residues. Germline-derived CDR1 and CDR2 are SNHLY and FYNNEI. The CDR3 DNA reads TGTGCCAGCAATCTACAGGGGGCTAATACACCCCTCCACTTT. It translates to CASNLQGANTPLHF.

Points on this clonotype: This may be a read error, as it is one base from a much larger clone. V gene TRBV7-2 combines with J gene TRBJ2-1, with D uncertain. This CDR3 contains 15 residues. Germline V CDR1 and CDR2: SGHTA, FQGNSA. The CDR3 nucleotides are TGTGCCAGCGGCTTCGCCGCCAGCTCCTACAATGAGCAGTTCTTC. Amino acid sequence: CASGFAASSYNEQFF.

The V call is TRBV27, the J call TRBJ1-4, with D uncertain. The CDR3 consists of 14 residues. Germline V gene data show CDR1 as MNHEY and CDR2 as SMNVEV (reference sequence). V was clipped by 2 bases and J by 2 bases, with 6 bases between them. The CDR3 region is CASSLLATNEKLFF. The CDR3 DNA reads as TGTGCCAGCAGTTTACTTGCGACTAATGAAAAACTGTTTTTT.